This section outlines one T cell receptor (beta chain) sequence together with its context. Antigen: not known. The sample comes from a study of beta chain features in type 1 diabetes. In the study overall: There was similarity between patients and healthy donors in age, gender and cell yields. Whole-study results and caveats: Type 1 diabetes patients had TCRB CDR3s that were shorter (moderately but significantly so) in all four CD4+ subsets. A cDNA-based sequencing approach could over-represent cells with high TCR expression.

Every bit of the isolated RNA underwent reverse transcription, so sequencing read expressed TCRB transcripts. Clones were sequenced by immunoSEQ multiplex PCR, and TCRdb holds only the in-frame ones, with some missing. The data hold around 44,000 clones, with roughly 70% observed a single time. The single heparinised draw taken from each donor contained around 100 mL of blood on average. V trimming: 6 bases; J trimming: 2 bases; junction bases outside the gene matches: 5. The CDR3 consists of 14 residues. Germline CDR1 reads MDHEN; CDR2 reads SYDVKM. The chain carries TRBV28 and TRBJ2-5, with 8 bases that match TRBD1. Sequenced: Tregs from blood. The sequence was collected from a woman under 30 with type 1 diabetes. This chain's CDR3 is CASRTGVLQETQYF. The CDR3 nucleotides read TGTGCCAGCAGGACAGGGGTGTTACAAGAGACCCAGTACTTC.